Given below is one T cell receptor beta chain in context. This entry is derived from a study of blood T cell repertoires in COVID-19. Study in general: Some COVID-19 samples were acute and others convalescent; all came from the United States, Italy and Spain. In each case, the material was cDNA or gDNA derived from T cells, B-cell-depleted T cells, or PBMCs.

Germline V gene sequence: CDR1 KGHDR, CDR2 SFDVKD. The V and J ends lost 5 bases and 2 bases, in that order; junction bases with no gene match: 16. The CDR3 has 20 residues. In the source study's methods: It was from reference gene primer amplification that nucleated cell counts were estimated. Generated by immunoSEQ multiplex PCR, the TCRdb table keeps only in-frame clones and is missing some. The DNA was the basis for D and trimming; V, J and clone size are from that table. Seen here are 250,000 or so clones, about 86% observed once, and the top ten hold roughly 1.4%. The chain uses TRBV24-1 and TRBJ1-5; 11 bases are a match to TRBD1. The source is a man of 80 years or more with acute or convalescent COVID-19. Sequencing input: peripheral blood. This chain's CDR3 is CATSGAPGTGGRDGNQPQHF. The CDR3 DNA reads as TGTGCCACCAGTGGGGCCCCGGGGACAGGGGGAAGGGATGGCAATCAGCCCCAGCATTTT.